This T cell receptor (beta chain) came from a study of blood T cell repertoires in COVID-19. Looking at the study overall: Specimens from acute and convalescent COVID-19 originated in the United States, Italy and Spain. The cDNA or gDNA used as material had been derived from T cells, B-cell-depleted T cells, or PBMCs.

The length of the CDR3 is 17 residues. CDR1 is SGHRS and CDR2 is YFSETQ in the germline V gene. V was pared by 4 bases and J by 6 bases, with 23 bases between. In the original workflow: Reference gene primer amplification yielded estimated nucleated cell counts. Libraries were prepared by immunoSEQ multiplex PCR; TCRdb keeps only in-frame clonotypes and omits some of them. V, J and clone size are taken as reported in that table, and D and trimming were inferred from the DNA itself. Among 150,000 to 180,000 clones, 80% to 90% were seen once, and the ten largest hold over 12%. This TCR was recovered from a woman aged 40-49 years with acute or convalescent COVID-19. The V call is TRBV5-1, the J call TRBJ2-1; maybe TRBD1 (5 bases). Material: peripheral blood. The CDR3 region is CASSQARWQGRFNEQFF. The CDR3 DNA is TGCGCCAGCAGCCAAGCCAGGTGGCAGGGAAGATTCAATGAGCAGTTCTTC.